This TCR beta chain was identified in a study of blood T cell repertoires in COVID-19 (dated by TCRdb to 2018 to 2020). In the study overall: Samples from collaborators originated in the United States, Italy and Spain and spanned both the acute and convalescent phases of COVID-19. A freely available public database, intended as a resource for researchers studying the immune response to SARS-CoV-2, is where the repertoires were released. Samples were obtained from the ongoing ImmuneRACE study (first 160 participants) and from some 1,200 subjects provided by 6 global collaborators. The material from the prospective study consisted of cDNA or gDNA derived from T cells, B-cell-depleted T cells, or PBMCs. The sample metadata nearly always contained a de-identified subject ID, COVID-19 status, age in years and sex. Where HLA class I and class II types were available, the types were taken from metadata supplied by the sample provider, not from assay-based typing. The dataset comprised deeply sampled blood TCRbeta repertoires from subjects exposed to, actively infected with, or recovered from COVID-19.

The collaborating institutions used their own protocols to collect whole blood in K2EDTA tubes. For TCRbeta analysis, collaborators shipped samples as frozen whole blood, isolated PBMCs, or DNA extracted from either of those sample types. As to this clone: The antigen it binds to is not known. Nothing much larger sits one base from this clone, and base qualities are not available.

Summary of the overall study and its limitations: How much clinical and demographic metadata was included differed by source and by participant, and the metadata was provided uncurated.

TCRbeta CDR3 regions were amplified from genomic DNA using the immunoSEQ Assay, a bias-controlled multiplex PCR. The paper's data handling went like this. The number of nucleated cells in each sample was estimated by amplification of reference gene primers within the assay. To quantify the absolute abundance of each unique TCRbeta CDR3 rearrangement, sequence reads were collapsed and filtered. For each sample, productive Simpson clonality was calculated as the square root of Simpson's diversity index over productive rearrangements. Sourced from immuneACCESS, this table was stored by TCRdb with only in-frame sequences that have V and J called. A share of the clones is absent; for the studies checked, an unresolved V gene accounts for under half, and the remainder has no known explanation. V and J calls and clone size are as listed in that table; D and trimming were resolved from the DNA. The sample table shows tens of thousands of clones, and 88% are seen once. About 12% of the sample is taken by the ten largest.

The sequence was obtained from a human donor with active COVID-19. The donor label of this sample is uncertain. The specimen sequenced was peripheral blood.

In nucleotide form, the sequence is TGTGCCAGCAGCTCGACTAGCGGGTCGACCACAGATACGCAGTATTTT. This encodes CASSSTSGSTTDTQYF. The chain is encoded by TRBV13 joined to TRBJ2-3, with 10 junctional bases fitting TRBD2. V loses 4 bases at its end and J loses 2 bases; junction bases beyond the gene matches: 6. According to the germline V gene (reference sequence), CDR1 reads PRHDT and CDR2 reads FYEKMQ. The CDR3 contains 16 residues, cysteine and phenylalanine counted. Solely the CDR3 DNA is kept, with 48 bases framed from the first base. Full variable domain (CDR3 extended with the reference TRBV13 and TRBJ2-3 proteins): AAGVIQSPRHLIKEKRETATLKCYPIPRHDTVYWYQQGPGQDPQFLISFYEKMQSDKGSIPDRFSAQQFSDYHSELNMSSLELGDSALYFCASSSTSGSTTDTQYFGPGTRLTVL.